The sequence of this T cell receptor (beta chain) was determined in a study of blood T cell repertoires in COVID-19. On the study more broadly: Samples of COVID-19 (acute and convalescent) were obtained from the United States, Italy and Spain. T cells, B-cell-depleted T cells, or PBMCs provided the cDNA or gDNA that served as material.

Methods used by the authors: Reference gene primer amplification gave estimated nucleated cell counts. TCRdb's copy holds only in-frame clones and misses some; the assay was immunoSEQ multiplex PCR. V, J and clone size are taken as reported in that table, and D and trimming were inferred from the DNA itself. The table lists approximately 150,000 clones, about 80% of them singletons. The sequence derives from a man in his 70s with acute or convalescent COVID-19. The material sequenced was peripheral blood.

CDR3 coding DNA: TGTGCCAGCAGCCAAGATCAGGGAAACACCATATATTTT. The encoded protein is CASSQDQGNTIYF. The chain links TRBV3-1 (or the pseudogene TRBV3-2) to TRBJ1-3; D gene uncertain. The CDR3 covers 13 residues. Trimming took off 0 bases at V and 4 bases at J, with 4 bases between the two ends. The V gene's germline CDR1 is LGHDT and CDR2 YNNKEL (reference sequence).